The 23 T cell receptor beta chains listed next were all sequenced from one sample in a study of shared clonotypes between healthy human individuals. Repertoires were generated with immunoSEQ multiplex PCR, while TCRdb's copy carries only in-frame clones and drops some. The sample records around 1.4 million clones, 97% to 99% being singletons. Sequencing was done on a sample of naive CD4+ T cells sorted from blood. Subset here: CD45RA+ positively selected. These receptors were obtained from a young man in good health.

This clone came up once. This chain links TRBV15 with TRBJ2-7; D unclear. The CDR3 totals 14 residues. Germline loops: CDR1 LNHNV, CDR2 YYDKDF (reference sequence). V lost 0 bases and J 3 bases, leaving 9 bases between the germline ends. The CDR3 DNA follows: TGTGCCACCAGCAGAGATGGCCAGAGCTACGAGCAGTACTTC. Its protein product is CATSRDGQSYEQYF.

The gene calls are TRBV29-1 and TRBJ2-5; D may match TRBD1 or TRBD2 (5 bases each). Between the trimmed V and J ends, which lost 4 bases and 5 bases, there was a span of 11 bases. This CDR3 spans 12 amino acids. Germline assignment: CDR1 SQVTM and CDR2 ANQGSEA. DNA of the CDR3: TGCAGCGTTGGACCGGGACCTGAGACCCAGTACTTC. This encodes CSVGPGPETQYF. The full variable domain, its missing parts supplied by reference TRBV29-1 and TRBJ2-5, is SAVISQKPSRDICQRGTSLTIQCQVDSQVTMMFWYRQQPGQSLTLIATANQGSEATYESGFVIDKFPISRPNLTFSTLTVSNMSPEDSSIYLCSVGPGPETQYFGPGTRLLVL.

V is TRBV27 and J is TRBJ2-2; 8 bases line up with TRBD1. There are 12 residues in the CDR3. Losses at the gene ends were 6 bases for V and 9 bases for J; bases not matched to a gene: 3. CDR1 MNHEY and CDR2 SMNVEV come from the germline V gene (reference sequence). This CDR3 reads CASRGQGRELFF. CDR3 DNA: TGTGCCAGCAGAGGACAGGGCCGGGAGCTGTTTTTT.

The CDR3 nucleotides are TGTGCCATCAGGACCAGTAGCTCCTACAATGAGCAGTTCTTC. Its protein is CAIRTSSSYNEQFF. The V gene is TRBV10-3, the J gene TRBJ2-1; D is unresolved. The CDR3 consists of 14 residues. Germline V gene sequence: CDR1 ENHRY, CDR2 SYGVKD. V lost 6 bases, J lost 0 bases, and 9 bases lay in between.

The chain is built from TRBV4-1 and TRBJ2-4, with unresolved D. Trimming took off 2 bases at V and 0 bases at J, with 17 bases between the two ends. The CDR3 spans 18 residues. Germline CDR1 and CDR2: MGHRA and YSYEKL. The CDR3 spells CASSQSNILGLAKNIQYF. CDR3 nucleotide sequence: TGCGCCAGCAGCCAATCGAATATCTTAGGGCTAGCCAAAAACATTCAGTACTTC.

This clone is a singleton in its sample. The chain is built from TRBV27 and TRBJ2-7; TRBD1 is a possible D gene (6 bases). With 0 bases removed from V and 3 bases from J, the gap between germline ends came to 21 bases. Germline V lookup: CDR1 MNHEY, CDR2 SMNVEV (reference sequence). The CDR3 sequence is 18 residues long. In nucleotides, the CDR3 is TGTGCCAGCAGTTTATCGACGACAGGAACAGCCGTAAACTACGAGCAGTACTTC. This codes for CASSLSTTGTAVNYEQYF.

The V gene is TRBV19, the J gene TRBJ2-1, with D tentatively TRBD1 (6 bases). The germline V gene has CDR1 LNHDA and CDR2 SQIVND (reference sequence). CDR3 length: 12 residues. Between the trimmed V and J ends, which lost 9 bases and 4 bases, there was a span of 10 bases. Here the CDR3 reads CASRGVYNEQFF. In nucleotides, the CDR3 is TGTGCCAGCAGGGGAGTATACAATGAGCAGTTCTTC.

The chain carries TRBV4-1 and TRBJ1-4, with D uncertain. CDR1 is MGHRA and CDR2 is YSYEKL in the germline V gene. This CDR3 spans 15 amino acids. Trimming pared 1 base from V and 4 bases from J, leaving 10 bases between. The CDR3 nucleotides read TGCGCCAGCAGCCAAGTAGGACTAAGTAATGAAAAACTGTTTTTT. Translating it yields CASSQVGLSNEKLFF.

This clone was found a few times. The same CDR3 arises from other DNA sequences in this sample as well. CDR3 in amino acids: CASSPGLSGNTIYF. DNA of the CDR3: TGCGCCAGCAGCCCAGGACTCTCTGGAAACACCATATATTTT. The V call is TRBV5-1, the J call TRBJ1-3; D is undetermined. CDR1 and CDR2 (germline): SGHRS, YFSETQ. V was trimmed by 4 bases and J by 0 bases, leaving 8 bases between them. The CDR3 has 14 residues.

V usage is TRBV5-1 and J usage is TRBJ2-7; 15 bases match TRBD2. Losses at the gene ends were 1 base for V and 0 bases for J; bases not matched to a gene: 17. The germline V gene encodes CDR1 SGHRS and CDR2 YFSETQ. The CDR3 has 22 residues. The CDR3 nucleotides are TGCGCCAGCAGCTTGCTGGCAGGCCGAGGACTAGCGGGAGGGCCTCCCTCCTACGAGCAGTACTTC. Translated, it gives CASSLLAGRGLAGGPPSYEQYF.

This clone was recorded once. This sequence joins TRBV15 and TRBJ1-3; D unclear. With 1 base removed from V and 0 bases from J, the gap between germline ends came to 13 bases. Germline CDR1 LNHNV, CDR2 YYDKDF (reference sequence). The CDR3 sequence is 17 residues long. CDR3 in amino acids: CATSRVVGPISGNTIYF. CDR3 DNA sequence: TGTGCCACCAGCAGAGTCGTCGGTCCGATCTCTGGAAACACCATATATTTT.

This chain connects TRBV7-9 to TRBJ2-7; possible D gene TRBD2, 5 bases. The germline V and J ends were trimmed by 4 bases and 7 bases, with 17 bases remaining between them. This CDR3 has 14 residues. From germline, CDR1 is SEHNR and CDR2 FQNEAQ (reference sequence). The CDR3 DNA follows: TGTGCCAGCAGCTCCGAGGGCCTCCTTTTAGAGCAGTACTTC. Amino acids: CASSSEGLLLEQYF.

The CDR3 spells CASSLRRQGADTQYF. As DNA, the CDR3 is TGTGCCAGCAGCCTTAGAAGACAGGGCGCAGATACGCAGTATTTT. This sequence joins TRBV5-6 and TRBJ2-3; 7 positions match TRBD1. The germline CDR1 and CDR2 sequences are SGHDT and YYEEEE. The CDR3 spans 15 residues. The junction had 9 bases not matched to a gene; V was cut back by 4 bases and J by 4 bases.

This chain uses TRBV5-1 with TRBJ1-2; D unresolved. Germline V lookup: CDR1 SGHRS, CDR2 YFSETQ. V lost 1 base and J 6 bases, leaving 16 bases between the germline ends. The CDR3 is 15 residues long. The CDR3 DNA follows: TGCGCCAGCAGCTTGTCGGGCGCCGACCGTAATGGCTACACCTTC. Translation gives CASSLSGADRNGYTF.

This chain links TRBV19 with TRBJ2-1, with 13 nucleotides matching TRBD2. The CDR3 loop spans 18 amino acids. CDR1 LNHDA and CDR2 SQIVND come from the germline V gene (reference sequence). Trimming cost V 6 bases and J 0 bases; bases outside gene matches: 8. CDR3 sequence reads: CASSPGTSGVSSYNEQFF. DNA for the CDR3: TGTGCCAGTAGCCCGGGGACTAGCGGGGTGAGCTCCTACAATGAGCAGTTCTTC.

The gene calls are TRBV4-3 and TRBJ2-3; no clear D. This CDR3 is built from 13 residues. Trimming pared 6 bases from V and 1 base from J, leaving 8 bases between. Germline CDR1 is LGHNA and CDR2 is YSLEER. The CDR3 sequence is CASRKAGTDTQYF. CDR3 bases: TGCGCCAGCAGGAAGGCGGGCACAGATACGCAGTATTTT.

Concerning this clone: One end of the junction does not line up with germline, which may come from a read error. The chain recombines TRBV11-2 with TRBJ1-1; D uncertain. Germline CDR1 and CDR2: SGHAT and FQNNGV. The CDR3 loop spans 13 amino acids. CDR3 loop: CASSFQPNTVILF. As DNA, the CDR3 is TGTGCCAGCAGCTTCCAGCCAAACACAGTTATTCTCTTT.

V and J are TRBV10-3 and TRBJ2-7; D may be TRBD2 (6 bases). The V gene's germline CDR1 is ENHRY and CDR2 SYGVKD. Trimming shortened V by 0 bases and J by 5 bases, and 14 bases separated the two germline ends. The CDR3 is 15 amino acids. CDR3 nucleotides: TGTGCCATCAGTGAGTCTCCGGGACTGGAACACGAGCAGTACTTC. The encoded protein is CAISESPGLEHEQYF.

The rearrangement uses TRBV7-2 and TRBJ1-5; D is unclear. V was cut by 2 bases and J by 6 bases, with 14 bases left in between. The CDR3 runs 15 residues. Germline V lookup: CDR1 SGHTA, CDR2 FQGNSA. The CDR3 here is CASSLTPGVGQPQHF. For the CDR3, the DNA is TGTGCCAGCAGCTTAACCCCCGGGGTTGGTCAGCCCCAGCATTTT.

This clone was seen a single time. This chain connects TRBV7-9 to TRBJ2-1, with 7 bases lining up with TRBD2. Looked up from germline, CDR1 is SEHNR and CDR2 is FQNEAQ (reference sequence). J lost 7 bases, V lost 3 bases, and 18 bases had no gene match. This CDR3 region has 18 residues. The CDR3 here is CASSLGVHAGASWNEQFF. CDR3 bases: TGTGCCAGCAGCTTGGGGGTACATGCGGGAGCGTCTTGGAATGAGCAGTTCTTC.

V gene TRBV13 combines with J gene TRBJ2-7, with 8 bases identical to TRBD1. Germline lookup yields CDR1 PRHDT and CDR2 FYEKMQ (reference sequence). The CDR3 covers 17 residues. V gave up 5 bases and J gave up 5 bases; unmatched junction bases: 17. CDR3 region: CASSPTPPGTGIHEQYF. CDR3 DNA sequence: TGTGCCAGCAGCCCTACCCCCCCCGGGACAGGTATTCACGAGCAGTACTTC.

This chain uses TRBV27 with TRBJ1-4; 7 positions match TRBD1. The CDR3 spans 14 residues. The V and J ends lost 5 bases and 3 bases, in that order; junction bases with no gene match: 3. Germline V gives CDR1 MNHEY, CDR2 SMNVEV (reference sequence). This chain's CDR3 is CASSLGTANEKLFF. CDR3 DNA sequence: TGTGCCAGCAGTCTGGGGACAGCTAATGAAAAACTGTTTTTT.

J is TRBJ1-1 and V is TRBV27; no definite D call. V lost 5 bases and J lost 0, with 16 bases in between. In germline, CDR1 is MNHEY, CDR2 SMNVEV (reference sequence). The CDR3 consists of 16 residues. The CDR3 DNA reads TGTGCCAGCAGTCCCGTTTCAGTCATCCTGAACACTGAAGCTTTCTTT. Its translation is CASSPVSVILNTEAFF.